The rows below give T cell receptor beta chains drawn from one sample of a study of T-cell memory formation after mild COVID-19. TCRdb passed the 5' RACE reads through MiXCR, listing each CDR3 protein once. The table lists 300,000 to 400,000 distinct CDR3 sequences, around 27% of them singletons. The sequenced sample was PBMCs or a T cell subset sorted from them (not recorded which). The receptors were sampled from an adult woman who had mild COVID-19 (a few samples of this study predate the infection). Cell type and time point are not known. The CDR3 runs from the conserved cysteine through the conserved F or W. A D gene is named only where the DNA matches it firmly. Size values are once, few and many counts, or a class for expanded clones, and some rows have none.

j_call	d_call	v_call	clone_size	cdr3_nt	cdr3_aa
TRBJ2-4	TRBD2	TRBV3-1	many	TGTGCCAGCAGCCACACTGTAGCGGGGGGCCTAAACATTCAGTACTTC	CASSHTVAGGLNIQYF
TRBJ1-1	-	TRBV7-9	-	TGTGCCAGCAGCTGGCCGGGACCCGTGAACACTGAAGCTTTCTTT	CASSWPGPVNTEAFF
TRBJ2-3	-	TRBV6-1	-	TGTGCCAGCAGTGAGGCTTGGGGTGTCCACACAGATACGCAGTATTTT	CASSEAWGVHTDTQYF
TRBJ2-3	-	TRBV21-1	-	TGTGCCAGCAGCAAAGAAAGTGGACAGAGAACAGATACGCAGTATTTT	CASSKESGQRTDTQYF
TRBJ2-3	-	TRBV7-8	-	TGTGCCAGCAGCTTAGTGTTGGCAGATACGCAGTATTTT	CASSLVLADTQYF
TRBJ1-5	-	TRBV19	few	TGTGCCAGTAGTATACCCCCTATAGGGCAGCCCCAGCATTTT	CASSIPPIGQPQHF
TRBJ2-1	-	TRBV5-1	few	TGCGCCAGCCACGACGGTACCTACAATGAGCAGTTCTTC	CASHDGTYNEQFF
TRBJ2-7	-	TRBV3-1	-	TGTGCCAGCAGCCACCGGGCCCAGGGCTACGAGCAGTACTTC	CASSHRAQGYEQYF
TRBJ2-7	-	TRBV18	-	TGTGCCAGCTCACCACGTTCCAGCGGCGACGAGCAGTACTTC	CASSPRSSGDEQYF
TRBJ2-7	TRBD1	TRBV20-1	many	TGCAGTGTTGGACAGGGGGTCTCCTACGAGCAGTACTTC	CSVGQGVSYEQYF
TRBJ2-7	-	TRBV20-1	few	TGCAGTGCGCGACAGTCTACCTACGAGCAGTACTTC	CSARQSTYEQYF
TRBJ2-5	-	TRBV5-1	few	TGCGCCAGCAGCCCCCTCCGCCCCTACGACGACAGACAAGAGACCCAGTACTTC	CASSPLRPYDDRQETQYF
TRBJ2-3	-	TRBV7-8	-	TGTGCCAGTACCTATAGGTTTGGGGGGGCCAAAGATACGCAGTATTTT	CASTYRFGGAKDTQYF
TRBJ2-5	-	TRBV7-2	-	TGTGCCAGCAGCTGGCAAGAGACCCAGTACTTC	CASSWQETQYF
TRBJ2-7	-	TRBV6-5	-	TGTGCCAGCTCAACTGGCCATCCGGGCGAGCAGTACTTC	CASSTGHPGEQYF
TRBJ1-1	-	TRBV4-1	-	TGCGCCAGCAGCCACACTCTTAAAAGGGGAGGGTTTGAAGCTTTCTTT	CASSHTLKRGGFEAFF
TRBJ2-3	-	TRBV28	-	TGTGCCAGCAGCCCCCGCCGGGGGACGAGAGATACGCAGTATTTT	CASSPRRGTRDTQYF
TRBJ1-2	-	TRBV10-3	few	TGTGCCATCAGTGAATCTAACTATGGCTACACCTTC	CAISESNYGYTF
TRBJ2-3	TRBD1	TRBV30	-	TGTGCCTGGAGCGACCGGGACAGGGGAGATACGCAGTATTTT	CAWSDRDRGDTQYF
TRBJ2-5	-	TRBV18	-	TGTGCCAGCTCACCACCGAATACTCAAGAGACCCAGTACTTC	CASSPPNTQETQYF
TRBJ1-1	-	TRBV29-1	-	TGCAGCGTTCAAGAAAGCGAGAGGGGCGCTGAAGCTTTCTTT	CSVQESERGAEAFF
TRBJ1-2	TRBD1	TRBV3-1	once	TGTGCCAGCAGCCCAGGGCCGGGACAGGTTGACTATGGCTACACCTTC	CASSPGPGQVDYGYTF
TRBJ1-1	-	TRBV4-3	-	TGCGCCAGCAGCCAATTTCGGCAGATGAACACTGAAGCTTTCTTT	CASSQFRQMNTEAFF
TRBJ2-7	TRBD2	TRBV7-6	few	TGTGCCAGCAGCTTAGCAGTAGCGGGAGATGTCTACGAGCAGTACTTC	CASSLAVAGDVYEQYF
TRBJ2-3	-	TRBV5-1	-	TGCGCCAGCAGCTTGGAGGCGGTAGCTAGCACAGATACGCAGTATTTT	CASSLEAVASTDTQYF
TRBJ2-1	TRBD1	TRBV9	few	TGTGCCAGCAGCACCTCGGGACAGCCCTACAATGAGCAGTTCTTC	CASSTSGQPYNEQFF
TRBJ2-3	TRBD1	TRBV5-1	-	TGCGCCAGCAGCCCCGGGACAGTTGGGACAGATACGCAGTATTTT	CASSPGTVGTDTQYF
TRBJ2-7	-	TRBV19	-	TGTGCCAGTAACGAGCAGTACTTC	CASNEQYF
TRBJ2-5	-	TRBV10-3	-	TGTGCCATCAGGCGGGGGCTCCAAGAGACCCAGTACTTC	CAIRRGLQETQYF
TRBJ2-7	TRBD1	TRBV5-1	many	TGCGCCAGCAGCTTGGGGACAGGGGCCTACGAGCAGTACTTC	CASSLGTGAYEQYF
TRBJ2-7	-	TRBV5-8	-	TGTGCCAGCAGCGAAGACGGACAGACCTACGAGCAGTACTTC	CASSEDGQTYEQYF
TRBJ2-5	-	TRBV30	-	TGTGCCTGGAGACCCCGAGAGACCCAGTACTTC	CAWRPRETQYF
TRBJ2-1	TRBD2	TRBV6-4	few	TGTGCCAGCAGTGAAGAAGCGGGAGGCTCGAATGAGCAGTTCTTC	CASSEEAGGSNEQFF
TRBJ2-7	TRBD1	TRBV6-2/TRBV6-3	many	TGTGCCAGCAGTACTTGGACAGGCTTCTACGAGCAGTACTTC	CASSTWTGFYEQYF
TRBJ1-2	-	TRBV4-1	few	TGCGCCAGCAGCCAAGACGGAGGCTACACCTTC	CASSQDGGYTF
TRBJ2-3	-	TRBV28	-	TGTGCCAGCAGTATAGGGCAGTCCTCAGATACGCAGTATTTT	CASSIGQSSDTQYF